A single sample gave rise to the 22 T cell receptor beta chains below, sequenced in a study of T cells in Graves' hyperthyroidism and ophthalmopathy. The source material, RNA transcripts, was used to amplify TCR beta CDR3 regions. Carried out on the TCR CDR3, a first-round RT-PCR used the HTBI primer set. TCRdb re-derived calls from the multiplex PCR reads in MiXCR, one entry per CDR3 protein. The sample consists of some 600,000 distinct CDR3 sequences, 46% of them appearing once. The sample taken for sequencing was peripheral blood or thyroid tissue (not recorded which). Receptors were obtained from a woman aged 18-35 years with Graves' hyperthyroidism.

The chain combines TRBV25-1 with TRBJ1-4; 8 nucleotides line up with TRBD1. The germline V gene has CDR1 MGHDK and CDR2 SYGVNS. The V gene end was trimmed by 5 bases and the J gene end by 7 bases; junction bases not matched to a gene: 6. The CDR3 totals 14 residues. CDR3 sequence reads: CASSLGQVFEKLFF. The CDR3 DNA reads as TGTGCCAGCAGTCTGGGACAGGTCTTTGAAAAACTGTTTTTT.

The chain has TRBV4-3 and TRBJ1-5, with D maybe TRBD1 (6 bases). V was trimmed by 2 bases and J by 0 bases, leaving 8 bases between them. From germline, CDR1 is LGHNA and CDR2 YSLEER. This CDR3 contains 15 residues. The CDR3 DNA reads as TGCGCCAGCAGCCAACGGGACAATAGCAATCAGCCCCAGCATTTT. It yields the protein CASSQRDNSNQPQHF.

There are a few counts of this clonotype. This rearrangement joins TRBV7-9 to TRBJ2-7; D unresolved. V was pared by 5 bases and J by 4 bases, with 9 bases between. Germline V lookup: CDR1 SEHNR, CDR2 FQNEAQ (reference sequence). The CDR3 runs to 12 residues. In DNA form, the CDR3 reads TGTGCCAGCAGCCATGACGCGTACGAGCAGTACTTC. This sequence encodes CASSHDAYEQYF.

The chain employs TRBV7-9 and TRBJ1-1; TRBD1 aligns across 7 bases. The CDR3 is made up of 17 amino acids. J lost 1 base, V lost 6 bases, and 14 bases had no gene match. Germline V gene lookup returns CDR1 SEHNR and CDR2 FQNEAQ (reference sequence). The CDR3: CASRKTGAPVENTEAFF. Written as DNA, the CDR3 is TGTGCCAGCAGAAAAACAGGGGCCCCGGTGGAGAACACTGAAGCTTTCTTT.

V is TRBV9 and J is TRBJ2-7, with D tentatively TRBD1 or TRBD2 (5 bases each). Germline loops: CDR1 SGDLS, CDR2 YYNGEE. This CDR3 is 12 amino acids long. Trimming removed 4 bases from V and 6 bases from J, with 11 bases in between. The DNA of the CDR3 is TGTGCCAGCAGCACCTCGAGGGGCGAGCAGTACTTC. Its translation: CASSTSRGEQYF.

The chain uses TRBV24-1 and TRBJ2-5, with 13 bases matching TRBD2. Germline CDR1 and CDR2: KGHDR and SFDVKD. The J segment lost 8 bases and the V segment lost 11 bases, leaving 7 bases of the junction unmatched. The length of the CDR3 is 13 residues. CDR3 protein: CASRRTSGRTQYF. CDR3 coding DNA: TGTGCCAGCAGACGGACTAGCGGGAGAACCCAGTACTTC.

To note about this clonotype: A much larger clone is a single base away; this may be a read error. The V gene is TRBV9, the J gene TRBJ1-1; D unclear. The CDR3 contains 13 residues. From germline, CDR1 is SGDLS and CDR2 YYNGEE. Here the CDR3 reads CASGVAMAAEAFF. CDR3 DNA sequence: TGTGCCAGCGGCGTAGCTATGGCAGCTGAAGCTTTCTTT.

In DNA, the CDR3 is TGTGCCAGCAGTCGCGGGTTTAGCAATCAGCCCCAGCATTTT. Protein sequence: CASSRGFSNQPQHF. The chain joins TRBV12-3 or TRBV12-4 to TRBJ1-5; no firm D call. V was shortened by 5 bases and J by 0 bases, with 8 bases between the two germline ends. This CDR3 is 14 amino acids long.

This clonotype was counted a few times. This CDR3 reads CASSFSRRNTEAFF. Written as DNA, the CDR3 is TGTGCCAGCAGCTTCTCACGGAGGAACACTGAAGCTTTCTTT. The chain couples TRBV7-9 to TRBJ1-1; D gene ambiguous. Trimming took 3 bases from V and 1 from J, leaving 9 bases between them. CDR1 is SEHNR and CDR2 is FQNEAQ in the germline V gene (reference sequence). The CDR3 contains 14 residues.

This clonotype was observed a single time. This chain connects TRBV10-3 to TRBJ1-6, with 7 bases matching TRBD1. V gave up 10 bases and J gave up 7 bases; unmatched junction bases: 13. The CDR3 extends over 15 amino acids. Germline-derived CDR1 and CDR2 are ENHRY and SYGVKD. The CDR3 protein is CASSHSGTVNSPLHF. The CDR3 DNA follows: TGTGCCAGCAGCCACTCCGGGACAGTCAATTCACCCCTCCACTTT.

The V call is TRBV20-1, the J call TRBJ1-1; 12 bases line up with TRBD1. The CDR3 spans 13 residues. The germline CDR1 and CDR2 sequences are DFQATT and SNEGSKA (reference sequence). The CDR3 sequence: CILPGQGAPEAFF. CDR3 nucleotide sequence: TGCATACTTCCGGGACAGGGGGCGCCTGAAGCTTTCTTT.

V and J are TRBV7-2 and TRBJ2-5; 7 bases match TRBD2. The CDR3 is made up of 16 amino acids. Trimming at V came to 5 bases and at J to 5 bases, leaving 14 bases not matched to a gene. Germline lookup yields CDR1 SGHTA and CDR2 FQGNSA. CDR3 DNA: TGTGCCAGCAGCACCCTAGGCGGGAGAAGCGGGGAGACCCAGTACTTC. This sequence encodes CASSTLGGRSGETQYF.

The CDR3 sequence: CSLTSLAEAFF. In DNA form, the CDR3 reads TGCAGCTTGACTAGCCTGGCTGAAGCTTTCTTT. The rearrangement links TRBV29-1 to TRBJ1-1; D is unclear. This CDR3 is built from 11 residues. Trimming took off 8 bases at V and 6 bases at J, with 13 bases between the two ends. Per the germline V gene, CDR1 is SQVTM and CDR2 is ANQGSEA.

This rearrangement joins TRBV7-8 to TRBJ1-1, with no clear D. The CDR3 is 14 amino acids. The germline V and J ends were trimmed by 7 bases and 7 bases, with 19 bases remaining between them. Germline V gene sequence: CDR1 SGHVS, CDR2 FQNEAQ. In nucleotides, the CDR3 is TGTGCCAGCAACCAAGATCAGTGGAGCCTTGAAGCTTTCTTT. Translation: CASNQDQWSLEAFF.

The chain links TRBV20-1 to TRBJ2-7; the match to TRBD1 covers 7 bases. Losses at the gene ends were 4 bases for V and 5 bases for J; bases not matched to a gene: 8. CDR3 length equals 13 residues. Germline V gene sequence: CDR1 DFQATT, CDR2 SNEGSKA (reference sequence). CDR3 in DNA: TGCAGTGCTAACGTGACAGGGTTCAACGAGCAGTACTTC. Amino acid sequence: CSANVTGFNEQYF.

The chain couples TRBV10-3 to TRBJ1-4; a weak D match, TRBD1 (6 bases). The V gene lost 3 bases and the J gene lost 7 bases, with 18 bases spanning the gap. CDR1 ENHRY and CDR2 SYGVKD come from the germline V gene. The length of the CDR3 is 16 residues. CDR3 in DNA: TGTGCCATCAGTGATGTGGGAATTGGACAGAGTGAAAAACTGTTTTTT. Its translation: CAISDVGIGQSEKLFF.

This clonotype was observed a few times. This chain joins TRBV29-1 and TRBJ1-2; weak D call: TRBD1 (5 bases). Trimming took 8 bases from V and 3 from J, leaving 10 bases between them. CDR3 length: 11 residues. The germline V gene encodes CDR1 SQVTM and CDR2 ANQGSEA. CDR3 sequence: CSLETDYGYTF. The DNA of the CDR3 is TGCAGCTTAGAGACAGACTATGGCTACACCTTC.

The CDR3 nucleotides are TGTGCCAGCAGCGAGTCGTGGCCGAACACTGAAGCTTTCTTT. Translated: CASSESWPNTEAFF. The V gene is TRBV7-2, the J gene TRBJ1-1; D is ambiguous. This CDR3 has 14 amino acids. Germline V gene sequence: CDR1 SGHTA, CDR2 FQGNSA. The ends were cut back, 5 bases at V and 1 base at J, with 11 bases in the middle.

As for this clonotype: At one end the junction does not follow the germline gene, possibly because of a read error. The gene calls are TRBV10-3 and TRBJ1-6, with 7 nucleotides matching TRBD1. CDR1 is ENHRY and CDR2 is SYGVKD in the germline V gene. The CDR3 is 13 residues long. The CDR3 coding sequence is TGTACCATCAGTGACAGGGCCGGCTCACCCCTCCACTTT. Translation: CTISDRAGSPLHF.

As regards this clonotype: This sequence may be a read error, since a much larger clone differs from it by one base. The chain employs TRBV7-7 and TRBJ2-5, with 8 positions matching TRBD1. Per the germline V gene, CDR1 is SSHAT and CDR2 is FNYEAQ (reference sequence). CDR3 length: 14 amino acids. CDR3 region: CASSWNGQGETQYF. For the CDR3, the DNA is TGTGCTAGCAGCTGGAATGGACAGGGAGAGACCCAGTACTTC.

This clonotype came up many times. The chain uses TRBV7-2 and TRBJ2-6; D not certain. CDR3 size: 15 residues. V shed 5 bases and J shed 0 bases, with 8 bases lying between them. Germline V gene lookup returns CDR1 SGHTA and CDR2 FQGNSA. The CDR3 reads CASSPSPSGANVLTF. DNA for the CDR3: TGTGCCAGCAGCCCGAGCCCCTCTGGGGCCAACGTCCTGACTTTC.

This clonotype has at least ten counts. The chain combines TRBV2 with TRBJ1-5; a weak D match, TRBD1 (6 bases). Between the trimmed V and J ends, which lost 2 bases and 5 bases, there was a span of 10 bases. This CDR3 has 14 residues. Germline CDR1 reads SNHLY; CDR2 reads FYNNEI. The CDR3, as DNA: TGTGCCAGCAGTGAAAGTGGGGGCGATCAGCCCCAGCATTTT. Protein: CASSESGGDQPQHF.